The entry below describes one T cell receptor beta chain. Its specificity is not known. This CDR3 is 15 amino acids long. V lost 4 bases and J lost 0, with 12 bases in between. RNA transcripts provided the source from which TCR beta CDR3 regions were amplified. Researchers ran a first-round RT-PCR on the TCR CDR3 using the HTBI primer set. TCRdb processed the multiplex PCR reads anew with MiXCR; each CDR3 protein has one entry. The data contain approximately 640,000 distinct CDR3 sequences, nearly 45% of them singletons. The sample is drawn from a study of T cells in Graves' hyperthyroidism and ophthalmopathy. Lactation, pregnancy, other autoimmune disease or uncontrolled infection led to exclusion of patients. Findings and limits, study-wide: Most thyroid clonotypes that were expanded above 0.001 also turned up in blood.

V is TRBV6-7 and J is TRBJ1-1; D perhaps matches TRBD1 (6 bases). TRBV6-7 is designated an ORF whose function remains uncertain. Sequenced input: peripheral blood or thyroid tissue (not recorded which). The TCR was taken from an adult man with Graves' disease, either hyperthyroidism or ophthalmopathy (not recorded which). The CDR3, as DNA: TGTGCCAGCAGTTTTGACAGGTACATGAACACTGAAGCTTTCTTT. Amino acids: CASSFDRYMNTEAFF.